Below, 24 T cell receptor beta chains from the same sample are listed, as sequenced in a study of T cells in Graves' hyperthyroidism and ophthalmopathy. From RNA transcripts, TCR beta CDR3 regions were amplified. Carried out on the TCR CDR3, a first-round RT-PCR used the HTBI primer set. Using its own MiXCR run on the multiplex PCR reads, TCRdb lists one record per CDR3 protein. The sample carries approximately 420,000 distinct CDR3 sequences, roughly an eighth recorded once. Sequencing input: blood. These receptors all come from a woman between 18 and 30 years old with Graves' hyperthyroidism.

This clonotype was picked up many times. The chain carries TRBV20-1 and TRBJ1-1; TRBD1 aligns across 9 bases. Germline trimming cut 2 bases from V and 0 bases from J; bases unmatched to any gene: 1. Per the germline V gene, CDR1 is DFQATT and CDR2 is SNEGSKA (reference sequence). This CDR3 spans 14 amino acids. The CDR3 sequence is CSARTGGMNTEAFF. The CDR3 DNA reads TGCAGTGCTAGAACAGGGGGCATGAACACTGAAGCTTTCTTT.

As regards this clonotype: One base away lies a much larger clone, so this may be a sequencing read error. The chain uses TRBV6-1 and TRBJ2-7; 7 nucleotides line up with TRBD1. CDR1 and CDR2 from the germline V gene are MNHNS and SASEGT. Losses at the gene ends were 6 bases for V and 1 base for J; bases not matched to a gene: 9. The CDR3 spans 15 residues. The CDR3 bases are TGTGCCAGCAGCCAAGGTCCGGGACAGTCCTACGAGCAGTACTTC. This codes for CASSQGPGQSYEQYF.

This clonotype was picked up many times. This chain connects TRBV6-1 to TRBJ1-5; D uncertain. Trimming left V 0 bases short and J 1 base short, with 13 bases between. The CDR3 totals 17 residues. Germline V gives CDR1 MNHNS, CDR2 SASEGT. The CDR3 region is CASSEARGGLSNQPQHF. In DNA form, the CDR3 reads TGTGCCAGCAGTGAAGCCCGTGGTGGGCTAAGCAATCAGCCCCAGCATTTT.

The rearrangement uses TRBV20-1 and TRBJ1-4; the D is unclear. This CDR3 is built from 13 residues. Germline CDR1 DFQATT, CDR2 SNEGSKA (reference sequence). With 6 bases removed from V and 3 bases from J, the gap between germline ends came to 11 bases. The CDR3 spells CSALRGPNEKLFF. In nucleotides, the CDR3 is TGCAGTGCCTTGAGAGGTCCTAATGAAAAACTGTTTTTT.

This clonotype was picked up a small number of times. The rearrangement uses TRBV27 and TRBJ2-3, with no clear D. Germline CDR1 MNHEY, CDR2 SMNVEV (reference sequence). The CDR3 is made up of 14 amino acids. V lost 7 bases, J lost 1 base, and 12 bases lay in between. The CDR3 sequence is CASTRLDGTDTQYF. CDR3 nucleotide sequence: TGTGCCAGCACCCGCCTAGACGGCACAGATACGCAGTATTTT.

The chain recombines TRBV4-3 with TRBJ2-1; D remains unclear. CDR1 and CDR2 from the germline V gene are LGHNA and YSLEER. The CDR3 length is 12 residues. V was shortened by 3 bases and J by 6 bases, with 6 bases between the two germline ends. The CDR3 here is CASSHASNEQFF. The CDR3 DNA follows: TGCGCCAGCAGCCATGCAAGCAATGAGCAGTTCTTC.

This clonotype was detected many times. The gene calls are TRBV20-1 and TRBJ2-5; a possible D gene is TRBD2 (6 bases). The V gene lost 1 base and the J gene lost 4 bases, with 13 bases spanning the gap. The length of the CDR3 is 14 residues. Germline V CDR1 and CDR2: DFQATT, SNEGSKA (reference sequence). Written as DNA, the CDR3 is TGCAGTGCTAGAGCGGGAGAGGAATTAGAGACCCAGTACTTC. Translated, it gives CSARAGEELETQYF.

Ten or more counts support this clonotype. The chain recombines TRBV6-1 with TRBJ2-5; TRBD1 matches 10 bases. The germline V gene has CDR1 MNHNS and CDR2 SASEGT. The V segment lost 1 base and the J segment 0 bases; nucleotides outside the gene matches: 8. The CDR3 covers 18 residues. CDR3 in amino acids: CASSEVIGTGADQETQYF. The CDR3 DNA follows: TGTGCCAGCAGTGAAGTAATTGGGACAGGGGCAGACCAAGAGACCCAGTACTTC.

V gene TRBV19 combines with J gene TRBJ2-2; D tentatively reads TRBD1 or TRBD2 (6 bases each). The CDR3 loop spans 14 amino acids. CDR1 and CDR2 from the germline V gene are LNHDA and SQIVND (reference sequence). V gave up 8 bases and J gave up 5 bases, with 15 bases separating them. DNA for the CDR3: TGTGCCAGTTGGGGGCGGGAAGGGACCGGGGAGCTGTTTTTT. Translation gives CASWGREGTGELFF.

There are many counts of this clonotype. This chain uses TRBV20-1 with TRBJ2-7, with unresolved D. The CDR3 has 14 amino acids. Trimming cost V 4 bases and J 2 bases, with 15 bases left between them. Germline V gives CDR1 DFQATT, CDR2 SNEGSKA (reference sequence). The CDR3 here is CSATPADRPYEQYF. The CDR3 DNA is TGCAGTGCTACTCCGGCGGATAGACCCTACGAGCAGTACTTC.

As regards this clonotype: A clone one base away is much larger, so this may be a read error. J is TRBJ1-2 and V is TRBV12-3 or TRBV12-4, with 8 bases identical to TRBD1. This CDR3 is built from 13 residues. V shed 8 bases, J shed 8 bases, and the junction held 10 bases outside the gene matches. CDR3 residues: CASGLDRVEGYTF. The CDR3 DNA reads as TGTGCCAGCGGCCTGGACAGGGTTGAAGGCTACACCTTC.

The chain recombines TRBV14 with TRBJ1-1, with 7 bases aligning to TRBD1. The CDR3 is 13 residues long. J lost 5 bases, V lost 6 bases, and 6 bases had no gene match. CDR1 is SGHDN and CDR2 is FVKESK in the germline V gene. The CDR3 DNA reads as TGTGCCAGCAGAGAGACAGGGTCAACTGAAGCTTTCTTT. It is translated as CASRETGSTEAFF.

This clonotype was counted at least ten times. CDR3 residues: CASSLAGTDNIQYF. The CDR3 nucleotides are TGTGCCAGCAGCTTAGCCGGGACAGATAACATTCAGTACTTC. This chain uses TRBV7-9 with TRBJ2-4; 7 bases are a match to TRBD1. Germline V lookup: CDR1 SEHNR, CDR2 FQNEAQ (reference sequence). The V and J ends lost 0 bases and 7 bases, in that order; junction bases with no gene match: 3. The CDR3 runs 14 residues.

This clonotype was recorded at least ten times. The chain links TRBV5-1 to TRBJ2-1; 12 bases are shared with TRBD2. CDR1 and CDR2 (germline): SGHRS, YFSETQ. The V gene end was trimmed by 0 bases and the J gene end by 7 bases; junction bases not matched to a gene: 5. The CDR3 has 16 amino acids. The CDR3 protein is CASSLVTSGRYNEQFF. CDR3 bases: TGCGCCAGCAGCTTGGTGACTAGCGGGAGATATAATGAGCAGTTCTTC.

This clonotype was seen a few times. The chain combines TRBV29-1 with TRBJ2-2, with 11 bases aligning to TRBD1. This CDR3 comprises 16 residues. Trimming at V came to 6 bases and at J to 0 bases, leaving 6 bases not matched to a gene. In germline, CDR1 is SQVTM, CDR2 ANQGSEA. CDR3 nucleotides: TGCAGCGTCAAGGACAGGGGGCCCGCGAACACCGGGGAGCTGTTTTTT. It codes for CSVKDRGPANTGELFF.

Only a few counts were recorded for this clonotype. The rearrangement joins TRBV10-3 to TRBJ1-5, with D maybe TRBD1 (5 bases). Trimming shortened V by 3 bases and J by 9 bases, and 15 bases separated the two germline ends. This CDR3 region has 14 residues. Germline loops: CDR1 ENHRY, CDR2 SYGVKD. The CDR3 region has the DNA TGTGCCATCAGTGACTCAAATGACAGACCGCCCCAGCATTTT. Amino acid sequence: CAISDSNDRPPQHF.

The rearrangement uses TRBV27 and TRBJ2-3; TRBD2 might be the D (6 bases). Looked up from germline, CDR1 is MNHEY and CDR2 is SMNVEV (reference sequence). This CDR3 comprises 13 residues. The V and J ends lost 8 bases and 5 bases respectively, with 14 bases between them. The CDR3 DNA follows: TGTGCCAGCGGAGGGACTTTACGAGATACGCAGTATTTT. This gives the protein CASGGTLRDTQYF.

This clonotype was recorded at least ten times. At one end the junction does not follow the germline gene, possibly because of a read error. The chain recombines TRBV28 with TRBJ2-7; the D is unclear. Germline V lookup: CDR1 MDHEN, CDR2 SYDVKM. The CDR3 sequence is 13 residues long. CDR3 DNA sequence: TGTGCCAGCAGTTTCCCCGGGTCCTCCGAGCAGTACTTC. Its translation is CASSFPGSSEQYF.

This clonotype was counted ten times or more. J is TRBJ2-5 and V is TRBV20-1; TRBD1 matches 7 bases. Looked up from germline, CDR1 is DFQATT and CDR2 is SNEGSKA (reference sequence). The CDR3 runs 15 residues. The V gene end was trimmed by 5 bases and the J gene end by 1 base; junction bases not matched to a gene: 10. The CDR3 DNA is TGCAGTGCTGAGGGGGCAGGGTTAGTCCAAGAGACCCAGTACTTC. It specifies CSAEGAGLVQETQYF.

Ten or more counts support this clonotype. The chain employs TRBV12-3 or TRBV12-4 and TRBJ1-4; a possible D gene is TRBD1 (5 bases). The CDR3 sequence is 16 residues long. V lost 6 bases to trimming and J lost 3 bases, with 17 bases between them. CDR3 region: CASSWGGGTANEKLFF. As DNA, the CDR3 is TGTGCCAGCAGCTGGGGGGGGGGGACGGCTAATGAAAAACTGTTTTTT.

On this clonotype: A single base separates this from a much larger clone, so it may be a read error. The V and J genes are TRBV6-1 and TRBJ1-5, with D hard to call. V was shortened by 8 bases and J by 5 bases, with 13 bases between the two germline ends. This CDR3 contains 13 residues. Germline V gene data show CDR1 as MNHNS and CDR2 as SASEGT. The CDR3 sequence: CASAMAAHQPQHF. CDR3 nucleotides: TGTGCCAGCGCAATGGCAGCCCATCAGCCCCAGCATTTT.

This clonotype was detected ten times or more. The rearrangement links TRBV2 to TRBJ2-2; TRBD2 agrees at 9 bases. The trim removed 4 bases at V and 7 bases at J, leaving 7 bases unmatched. This CDR3 region has 15 residues. The germline CDR1 and CDR2 sequences are SNHLY and FYNNEI. The CDR3: CASSGGGAGGGELFF. CDR3 sequence (DNA): TGTGCCAGCAGTGGAGGTGGAGCGGGGGGCGGGGAGCTGTTTTTT.

This clonotype was counted at least ten times. The rearrangement joins TRBV2 to TRBJ2-7; 10 bases match TRBD2. The CDR3 runs 15 residues. Germline assignment: CDR1 SNHLY and CDR2 FYNNEI. V shed 4 bases, J shed 2 bases, and the junction held 5 bases outside the gene matches. The CDR3 nucleotides read TGTGCCAGCAGTGTGGCACTAGCGGGAACCTACGAGCAGTACTTC. Amino acid sequence: CASSVALAGTYEQYF.

The table lists this clonotype with many counts. In DNA form, the CDR3 reads TGTGCCAGCAAGGTGGACAGGGGATATGGCTACACCTTC. Translation: CASKVDRGYGYTF. The V and J genes are TRBV28 and TRBJ1-2, with 9 bases fitting TRBD1. The CDR3 consists of 13 residues. J was trimmed by 5 bases and V by 7 bases; bases with no gene match: 5. CDR1 is MDHEN, CDR2 SYDVKM, per germline.